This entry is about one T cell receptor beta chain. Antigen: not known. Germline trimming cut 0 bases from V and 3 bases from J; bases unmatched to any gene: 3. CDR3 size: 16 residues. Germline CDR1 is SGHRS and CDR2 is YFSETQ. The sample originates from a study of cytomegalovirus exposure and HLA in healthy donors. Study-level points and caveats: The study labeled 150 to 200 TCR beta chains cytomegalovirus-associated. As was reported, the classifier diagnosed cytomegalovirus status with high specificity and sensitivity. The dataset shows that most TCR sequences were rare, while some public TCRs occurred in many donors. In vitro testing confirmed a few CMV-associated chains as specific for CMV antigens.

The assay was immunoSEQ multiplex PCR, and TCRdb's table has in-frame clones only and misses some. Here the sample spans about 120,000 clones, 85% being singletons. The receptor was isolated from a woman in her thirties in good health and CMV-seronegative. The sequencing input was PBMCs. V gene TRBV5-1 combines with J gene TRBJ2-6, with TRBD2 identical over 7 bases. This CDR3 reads CASSLAGLGGANVLTF. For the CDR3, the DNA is TGCGCCAGCAGCTTGGCCGGACTAGGTGGGGCCAACGTCCTGACTTTC.